The sequence of this TCR beta chain was determined in a study of Ad26.COV2.S vaccination and SARS-CoV-2 variants. Looking at the study overall: It was the COV1001 Ad26.COV2.S trial arm that included the donor.

Noted treatment: roughly 20 received Ad26.COV2.S at low or high dose, single or two shots; roughly five received placebo; per-sample allocation not given. Each sample was drawn 63 days after the first injection (of vaccine or placebo). Aged 18-55 years, donor was enrolled in Boston in the early 2020s. Ad26.COV2.S expressed prefusion-stabilized spike from the original Wuhan strain. Profiling relied on immunoSEQ multiplex PCR, and the TCRdb table lists in-frame clones only, not all of them. The sample carries 350,000 to 400,000 clones, around 85% recorded once. Sequenced here: peripheral blood, sampled in a trial of Ad26.COV2.S vaccine versus placebo. The TCR sequence derives from a person aged 18-60 years who received the Ad26.COV2.S COVID-19 vaccine or a placebo.

The CDR3 loop reads CASSYSDRNTEAFF. CDR3 nucleotides: TGTGCCAGCAGTTACTCCGACAGAAACACTGAAGCTTTCTTT. The chain combines TRBV6-5 with TRBJ1-1; TRBD1 is a possible D gene (5 bases). The V gene's germline CDR1 is MNHEY and CDR2 SVGAGI. Trimming cost V 0 bases and J 2 bases, with 7 bases left between them. The CDR3 contains 14 residues.